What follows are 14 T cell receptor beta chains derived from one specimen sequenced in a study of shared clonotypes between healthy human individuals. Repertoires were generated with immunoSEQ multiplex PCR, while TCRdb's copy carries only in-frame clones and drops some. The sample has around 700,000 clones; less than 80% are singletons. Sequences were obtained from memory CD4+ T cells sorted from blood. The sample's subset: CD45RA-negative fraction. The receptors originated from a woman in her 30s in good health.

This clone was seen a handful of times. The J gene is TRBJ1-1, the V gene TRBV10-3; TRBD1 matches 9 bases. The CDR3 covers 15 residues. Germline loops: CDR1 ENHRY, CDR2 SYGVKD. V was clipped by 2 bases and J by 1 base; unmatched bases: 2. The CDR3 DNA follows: TGTGCCATCAGTGAGGGGGACAGGGCGAACACTGAAGCTTTCTTT. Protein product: CAISEGDRANTEAFF.

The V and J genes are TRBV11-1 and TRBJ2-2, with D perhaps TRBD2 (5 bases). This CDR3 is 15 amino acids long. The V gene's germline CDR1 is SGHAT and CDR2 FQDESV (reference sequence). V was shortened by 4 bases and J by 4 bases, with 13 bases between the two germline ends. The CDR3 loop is CASSSRDYGTGELFF. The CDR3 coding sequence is TGTGCCAGCAGCTCCCGTGACTATGGCACCGGGGAGCTGTTTTTT.

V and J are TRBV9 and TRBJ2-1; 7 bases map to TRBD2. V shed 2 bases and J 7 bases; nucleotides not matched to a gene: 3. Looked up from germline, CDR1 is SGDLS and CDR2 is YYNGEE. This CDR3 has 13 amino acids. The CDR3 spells CASSVASGNEQFF. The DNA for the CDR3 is TGTGCCAGCAGCGTGGCTAGCGGAAATGAGCAGTTCTTC.

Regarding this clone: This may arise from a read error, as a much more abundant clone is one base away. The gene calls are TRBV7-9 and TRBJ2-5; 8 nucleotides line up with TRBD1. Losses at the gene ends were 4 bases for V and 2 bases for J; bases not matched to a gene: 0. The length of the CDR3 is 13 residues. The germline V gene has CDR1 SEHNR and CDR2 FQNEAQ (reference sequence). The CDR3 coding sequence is TGTGCCAGCAGCTGGGACAGGCAAGAGACCCAGTACTTC. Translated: CASSWDRQETQYF.

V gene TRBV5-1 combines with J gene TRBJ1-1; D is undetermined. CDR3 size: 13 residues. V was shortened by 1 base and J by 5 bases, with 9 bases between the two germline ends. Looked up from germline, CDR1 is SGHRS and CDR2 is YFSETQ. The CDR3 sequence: CASSLPGGTEAFF. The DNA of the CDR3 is TGCGCCAGCAGCTTGCCGGGTGGGACTGAAGCTTTCTTT.

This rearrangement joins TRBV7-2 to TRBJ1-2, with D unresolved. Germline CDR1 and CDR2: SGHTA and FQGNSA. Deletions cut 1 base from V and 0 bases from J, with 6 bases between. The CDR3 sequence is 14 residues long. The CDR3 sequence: CASSLVATNYGYTF. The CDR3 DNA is TGTGCCAGCAGCTTAGTCGCAACTAACTATGGCTACACCTTC.

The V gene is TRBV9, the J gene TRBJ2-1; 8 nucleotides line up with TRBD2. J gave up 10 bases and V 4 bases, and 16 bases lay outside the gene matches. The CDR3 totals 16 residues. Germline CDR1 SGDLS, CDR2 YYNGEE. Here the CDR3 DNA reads TGTGCCAGCAGCCTCGGGGGGAGCGGGAGTGAGTTAGAGCAGTTCTTC. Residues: CASSLGGSGSELEQFF.

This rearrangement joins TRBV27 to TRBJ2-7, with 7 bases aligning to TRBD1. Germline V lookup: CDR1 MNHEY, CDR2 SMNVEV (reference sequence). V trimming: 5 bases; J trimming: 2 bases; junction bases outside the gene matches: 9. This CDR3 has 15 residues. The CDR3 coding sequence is TGTGCCAGCAGTCTCCGGGACAGCCTTGCCTACGAGCAGTACTTC. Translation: CASSLRDSLAYEQYF.

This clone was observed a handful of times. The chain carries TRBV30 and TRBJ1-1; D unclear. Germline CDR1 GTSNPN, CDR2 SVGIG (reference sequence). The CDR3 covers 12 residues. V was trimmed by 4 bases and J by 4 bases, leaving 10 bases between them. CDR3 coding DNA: TGTGCCTGGAATAAGGGTACCACTGAAGCTTTCTTT. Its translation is CAWNKGTTEAFF.

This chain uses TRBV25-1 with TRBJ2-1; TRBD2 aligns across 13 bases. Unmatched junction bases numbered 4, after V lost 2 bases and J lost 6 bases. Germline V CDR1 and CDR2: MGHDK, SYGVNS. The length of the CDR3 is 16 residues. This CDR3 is CASSERTSGSFNEQFF. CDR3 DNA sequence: TGTGCCAGCAGTGAACGGACTAGCGGGAGTTTCAATGAGCAGTTCTTC. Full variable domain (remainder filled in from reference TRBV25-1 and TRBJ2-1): EADIYQTPRYLVIGTGKKITLECSQTMGHDKMYWYQQDPGMELHLIHYSYGVNSTEKGDLSSESTVSRIRTEHFPLTLESARPSHTSQYLCASSERTSGSFNEQFFGPGTRLTVL.

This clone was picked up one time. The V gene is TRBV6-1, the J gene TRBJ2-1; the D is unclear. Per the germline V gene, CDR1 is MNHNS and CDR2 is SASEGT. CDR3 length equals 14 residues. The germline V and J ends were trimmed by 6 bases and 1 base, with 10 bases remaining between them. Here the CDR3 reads CASSDWRSYNEQFF. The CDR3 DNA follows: TGTGCCAGCAGCGACTGGCGGTCCTACAATGAGCAGTTCTTC.

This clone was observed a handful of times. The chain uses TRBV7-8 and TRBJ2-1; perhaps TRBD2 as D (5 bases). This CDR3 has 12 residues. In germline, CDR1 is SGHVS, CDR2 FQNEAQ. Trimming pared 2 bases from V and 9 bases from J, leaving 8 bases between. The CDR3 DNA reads TGTGCCAGCAGCTTACATAGCGTTGAGCAGTTCTTC. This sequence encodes CASSLHSVEQFF.

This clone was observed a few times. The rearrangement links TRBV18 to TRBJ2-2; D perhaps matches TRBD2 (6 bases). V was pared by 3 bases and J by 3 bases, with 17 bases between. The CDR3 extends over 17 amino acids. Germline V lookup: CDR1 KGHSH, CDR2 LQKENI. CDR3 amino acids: CASSPRYGGEDTGELFF. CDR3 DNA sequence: TGTGCCAGCTCACCGAGATACGGGGGAGAGGACACCGGGGAGCTGTTTTTT.

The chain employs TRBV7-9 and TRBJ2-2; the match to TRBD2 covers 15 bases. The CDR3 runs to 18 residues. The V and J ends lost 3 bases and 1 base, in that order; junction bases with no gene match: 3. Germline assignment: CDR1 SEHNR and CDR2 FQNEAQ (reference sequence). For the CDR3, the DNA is TGTGCCAGCAGCTTCTGGGGACTAGCGGGAGGGAACACCGGGGAGCTGTTTTTT. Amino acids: CASSFWGLAGGNTGELFF.